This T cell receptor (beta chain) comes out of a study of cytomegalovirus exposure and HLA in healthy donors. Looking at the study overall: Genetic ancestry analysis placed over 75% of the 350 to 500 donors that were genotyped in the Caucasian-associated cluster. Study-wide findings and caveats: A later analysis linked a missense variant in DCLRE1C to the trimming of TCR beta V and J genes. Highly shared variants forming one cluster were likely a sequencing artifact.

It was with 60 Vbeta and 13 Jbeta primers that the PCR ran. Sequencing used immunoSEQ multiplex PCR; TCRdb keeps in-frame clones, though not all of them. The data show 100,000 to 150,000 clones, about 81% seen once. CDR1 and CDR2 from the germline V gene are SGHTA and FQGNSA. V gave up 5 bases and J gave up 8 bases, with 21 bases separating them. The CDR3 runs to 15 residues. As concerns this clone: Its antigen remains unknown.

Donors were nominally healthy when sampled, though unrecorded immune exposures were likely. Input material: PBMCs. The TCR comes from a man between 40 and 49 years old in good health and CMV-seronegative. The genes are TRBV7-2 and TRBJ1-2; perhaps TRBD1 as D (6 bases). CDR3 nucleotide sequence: TGTGCCAGCAGCCGCGCGGGGGCTGTCCTCAGCGGCTACACCTTC. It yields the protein CASSRAGAVLSGYTF.